This TCR beta chain originates from a study of blood T cell repertoires in COVID-19. As for the study in general: PBMCs, B-cell-depleted T cells, or T cells provided the cDNA or gDNA that made up the material.

How the authors handled the data: The assay estimated nucleated cells by amplifying reference gene primers. Here immunoSEQ multiplex PCR was the method, and the copy in TCRdb shows in-frame clones only, minus some. The V and J calls and the clone size are those of that table, but D and trimming were determined from the DNA. The sample carries 150,000 to 200,000 clones, about 92% recorded once. Turning to this clone: Other nucleotide sequences in the sample specify the same CDR3.

With 5 bases removed from V and 1 base from J, the gap between germline ends came to 18 bases. Germline CDR1 reads LNHDA; CDR2 reads SQIVND (reference sequence). The CDR3 totals 16 residues. The material sequenced was peripheral blood. V is TRBV19 and J is TRBJ2-7; D is possibly TRBD1 (5 bases). This TCR was sampled from a man aged 25 to 45 with COVID-19, enrolled during active disease. The DNA for the CDR3 is TGTGCCAGTAGTCCAAGCAGGGCTTATGATTCCTACGAGCAGTACTTC. Its protein product is CASSPSRAYDSYEQYF.